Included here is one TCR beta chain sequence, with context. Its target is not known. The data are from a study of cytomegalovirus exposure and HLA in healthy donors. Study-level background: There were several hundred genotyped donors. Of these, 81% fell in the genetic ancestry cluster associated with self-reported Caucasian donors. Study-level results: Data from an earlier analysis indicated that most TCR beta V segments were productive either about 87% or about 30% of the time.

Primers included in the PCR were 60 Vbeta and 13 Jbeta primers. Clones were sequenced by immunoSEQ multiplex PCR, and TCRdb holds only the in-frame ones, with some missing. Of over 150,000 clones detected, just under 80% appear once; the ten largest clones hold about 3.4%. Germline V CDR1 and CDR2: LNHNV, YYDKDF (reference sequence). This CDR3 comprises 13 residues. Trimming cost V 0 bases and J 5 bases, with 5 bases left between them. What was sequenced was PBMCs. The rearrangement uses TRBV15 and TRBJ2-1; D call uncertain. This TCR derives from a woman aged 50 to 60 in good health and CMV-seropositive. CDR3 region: CATSRDFDNEQFF. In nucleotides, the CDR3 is TGTGCCACCAGCAGAGATTTCGACAATGAGCAGTTCTTC.